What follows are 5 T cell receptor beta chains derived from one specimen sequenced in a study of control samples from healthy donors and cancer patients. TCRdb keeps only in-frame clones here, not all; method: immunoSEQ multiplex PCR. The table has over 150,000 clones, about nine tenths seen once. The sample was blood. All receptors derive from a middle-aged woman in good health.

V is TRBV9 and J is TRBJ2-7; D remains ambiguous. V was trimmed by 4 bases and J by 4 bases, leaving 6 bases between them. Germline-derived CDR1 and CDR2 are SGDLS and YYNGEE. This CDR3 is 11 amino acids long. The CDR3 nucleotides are TGTGCCAGCAGCCCTGAATACGAGCAGTACTTC. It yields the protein CASSPEYEQYF.

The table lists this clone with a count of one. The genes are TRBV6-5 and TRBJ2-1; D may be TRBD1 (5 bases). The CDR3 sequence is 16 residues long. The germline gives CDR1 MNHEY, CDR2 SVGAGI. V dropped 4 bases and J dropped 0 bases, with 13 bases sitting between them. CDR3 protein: CASSSQGHLSYNEQFF. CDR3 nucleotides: TGTGCCAGCAGTTCCCAGGGCCACCTCTCCTACAATGAGCAGTTCTTC.

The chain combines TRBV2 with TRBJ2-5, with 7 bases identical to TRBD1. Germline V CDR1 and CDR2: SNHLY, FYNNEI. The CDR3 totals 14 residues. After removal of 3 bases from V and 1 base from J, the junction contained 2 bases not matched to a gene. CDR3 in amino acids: CASSDPGGQETQYF. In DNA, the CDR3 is TGTGCCAGCAGTGACCCAGGGGGCCAAGAGACCCAGTACTTC. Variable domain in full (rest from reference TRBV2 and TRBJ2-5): EPEVTQTPSHQVTQMGQEVILRCVPISNHLYFYWYRQILGQKVEFLVSFYNNEISEKSEIFDDQFSVERPDGSNFTLKIRSTKLEDSAMYFCASSDPGGQETQYFGPGTRLLVL.

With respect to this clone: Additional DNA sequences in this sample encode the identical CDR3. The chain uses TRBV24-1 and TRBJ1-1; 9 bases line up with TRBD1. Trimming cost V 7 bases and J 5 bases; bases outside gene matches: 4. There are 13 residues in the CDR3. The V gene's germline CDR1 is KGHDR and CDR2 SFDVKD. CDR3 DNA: TGTGCCACCAGAGCGACAGGGGGGACTGAAGCTTTCTTT. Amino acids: CATRATGGTEAFF.

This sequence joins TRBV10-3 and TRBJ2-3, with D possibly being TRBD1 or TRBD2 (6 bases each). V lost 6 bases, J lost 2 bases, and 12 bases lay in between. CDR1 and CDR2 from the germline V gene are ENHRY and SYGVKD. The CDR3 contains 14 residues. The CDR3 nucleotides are TGTGCCATCAGGGTTTCGGGGGCCACAGATACGCAGTATTTT. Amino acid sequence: CAIRVSGATDTQYF.